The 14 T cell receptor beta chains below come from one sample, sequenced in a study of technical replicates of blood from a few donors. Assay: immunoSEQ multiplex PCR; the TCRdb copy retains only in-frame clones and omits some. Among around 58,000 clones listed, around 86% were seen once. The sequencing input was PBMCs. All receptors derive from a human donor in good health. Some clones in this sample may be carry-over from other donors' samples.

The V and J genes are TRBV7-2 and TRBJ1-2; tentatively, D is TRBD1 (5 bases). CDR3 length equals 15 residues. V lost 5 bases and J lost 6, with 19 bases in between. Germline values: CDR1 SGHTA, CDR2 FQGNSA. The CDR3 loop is CASSTYQGFADGYTF. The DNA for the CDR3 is TGTGCCAGCAGCACATACCAGGGATTTGCGGATGGCTACACCTTC.

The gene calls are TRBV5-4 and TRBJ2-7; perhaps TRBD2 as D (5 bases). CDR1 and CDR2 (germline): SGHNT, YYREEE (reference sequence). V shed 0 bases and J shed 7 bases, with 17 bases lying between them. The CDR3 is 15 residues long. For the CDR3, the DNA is TGTGCCAGCAGCTTGGCGGGTCAGTTGACGGGGGAGCAGTACTTC. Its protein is CASSLAGQLTGEQYF.

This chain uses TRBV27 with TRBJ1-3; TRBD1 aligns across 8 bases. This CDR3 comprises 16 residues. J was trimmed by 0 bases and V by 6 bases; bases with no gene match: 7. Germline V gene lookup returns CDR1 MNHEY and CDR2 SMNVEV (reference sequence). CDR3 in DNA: TGTGCCAGCAGAAGGACAGGGACGAACTCTGGAAACACCATATATTTT. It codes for CASRRTGTNSGNTIYF.

CDR3 region: CASSPQGDQPQHF. For the CDR3, the DNA is TGTGCCAGCAGCCCCCAGGGTGATCAGCCCCAGCATTTT. The chain employs TRBV7-9 and TRBJ1-5, with a possible D match to TRBD1 (5 bases). Germline assignment: CDR1 SEHNR and CDR2 FQNEAQ (reference sequence). CDR3 length: 13 residues. The ends were cut back, 5 bases at V and 5 bases at J, with 10 bases in the middle. Using reference TRBV7-9 and TRBJ1-5 for the parts outside the CDR3, the full variable domain is DTGVSQNPRHKITKRGQNVTFRCDPISEHNRLYWYRQTLGQGPEFLTYFQNEAQLEKSRLLSDRFSAERPKGSFSTLEIQRTEQGDSAMYLCASSPQGDQPQHFGDGTRLSIL.

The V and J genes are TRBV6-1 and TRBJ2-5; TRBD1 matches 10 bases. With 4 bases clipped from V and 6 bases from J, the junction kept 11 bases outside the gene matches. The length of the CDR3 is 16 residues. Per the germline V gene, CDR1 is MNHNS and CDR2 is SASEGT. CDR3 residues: CASSGAGTGVDKTQYF. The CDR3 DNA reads TGTGCCAGCAGTGGAGCGGGGACAGGGGTGGACAAGACCCAGTACTTC.

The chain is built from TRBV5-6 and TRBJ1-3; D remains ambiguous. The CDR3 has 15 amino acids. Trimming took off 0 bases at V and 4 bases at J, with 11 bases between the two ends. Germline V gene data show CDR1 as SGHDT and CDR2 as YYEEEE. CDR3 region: CASSLVGVSGNTIYF. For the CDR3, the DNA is TGTGCCAGCAGCTTGGTGGGAGTCTCCGGAAACACCATATATTTT. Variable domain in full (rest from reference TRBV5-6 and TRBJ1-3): DAGVTQSPTHLIKTRGQQVTLRCSPKSGHDTVSWYQQALGQGPQFIFQYYEEEERQRGNFPDRFSGHQFPNYSSELNVNALLLGDSALYLCASSLVGVSGNTIYFGEGSWLTVV.

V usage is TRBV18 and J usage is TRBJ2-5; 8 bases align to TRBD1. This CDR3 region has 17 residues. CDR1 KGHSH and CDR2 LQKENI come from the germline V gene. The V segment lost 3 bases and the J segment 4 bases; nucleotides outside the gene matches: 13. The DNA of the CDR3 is TGTGCCAGCTCACCGTCGACAGGGGAGAACGTTGGAGAGACCCAGTACTTC. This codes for CASSPSTGENVGETQYF.

CDR3 sequence (DNA): TGTGCCTGGAGTGTAAGGGTCAGCAGGGGACACAATGAGCAGTTCTTC. It specifies CAWSVRVSRGHNEQFF. The chain employs TRBV30 and TRBJ2-1; D is perhaps TRBD1 (6 bases). This CDR3 is 16 amino acids long. Trimming removed 0 bases from V and 5 bases from J, with 17 bases in between. The germline V gene encodes CDR1 GTSNPN and CDR2 SVGIG (reference sequence).

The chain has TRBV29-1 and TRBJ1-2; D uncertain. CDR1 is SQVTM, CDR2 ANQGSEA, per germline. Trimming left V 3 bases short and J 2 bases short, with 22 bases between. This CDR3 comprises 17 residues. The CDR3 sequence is CSVDFPLTAPFNYGYTF. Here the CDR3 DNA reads TGCAGCGTTGATTTTCCCCTTACAGCCCCTTTCAACTATGGCTACACCTTC.

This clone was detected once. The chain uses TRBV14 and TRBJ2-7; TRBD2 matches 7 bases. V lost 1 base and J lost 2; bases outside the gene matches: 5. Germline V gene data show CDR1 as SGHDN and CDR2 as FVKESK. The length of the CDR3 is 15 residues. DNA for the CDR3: TGTGCCAGCAGCCAAGGGGGGGGGTCCACCTACGAGCAGTACTTC. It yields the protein CASSQGGGSTYEQYF.

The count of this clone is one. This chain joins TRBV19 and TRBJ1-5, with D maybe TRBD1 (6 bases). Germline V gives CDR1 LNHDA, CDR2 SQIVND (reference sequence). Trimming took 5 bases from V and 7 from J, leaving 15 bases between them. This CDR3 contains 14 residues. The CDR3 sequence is CASSVTGLYQPQHF. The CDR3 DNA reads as TGTGCCAGTAGTGTGACAGGACTCTACCAGCCCCAGCATTTT.

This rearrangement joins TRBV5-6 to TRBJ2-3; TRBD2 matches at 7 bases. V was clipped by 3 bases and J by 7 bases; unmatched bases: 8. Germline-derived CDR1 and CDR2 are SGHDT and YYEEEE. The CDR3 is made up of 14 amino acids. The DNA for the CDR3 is TGTGCCAGCAGCTCCGACGGGAGGTGGAATACGCAGTATTTT. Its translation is CASSSDGRWNTQYF.

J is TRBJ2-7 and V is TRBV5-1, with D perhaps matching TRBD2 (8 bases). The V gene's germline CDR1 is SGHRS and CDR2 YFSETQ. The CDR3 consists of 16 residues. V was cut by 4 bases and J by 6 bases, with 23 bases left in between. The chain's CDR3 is CASSPPGGGGPLEQYF. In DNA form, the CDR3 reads TGCGCCAGCAGCCCTCCGGGAGGGGGCGGTCCTCTCGAGCAGTACTTC.

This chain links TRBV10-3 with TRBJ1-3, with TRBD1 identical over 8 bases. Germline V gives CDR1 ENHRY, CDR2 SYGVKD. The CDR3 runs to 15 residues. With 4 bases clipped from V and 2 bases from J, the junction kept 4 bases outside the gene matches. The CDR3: CAISAPDRAGNTIYF. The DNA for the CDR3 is TGTGCCATCAGTGCCCCGGACAGGGCTGGAAACACCATATATTTT.